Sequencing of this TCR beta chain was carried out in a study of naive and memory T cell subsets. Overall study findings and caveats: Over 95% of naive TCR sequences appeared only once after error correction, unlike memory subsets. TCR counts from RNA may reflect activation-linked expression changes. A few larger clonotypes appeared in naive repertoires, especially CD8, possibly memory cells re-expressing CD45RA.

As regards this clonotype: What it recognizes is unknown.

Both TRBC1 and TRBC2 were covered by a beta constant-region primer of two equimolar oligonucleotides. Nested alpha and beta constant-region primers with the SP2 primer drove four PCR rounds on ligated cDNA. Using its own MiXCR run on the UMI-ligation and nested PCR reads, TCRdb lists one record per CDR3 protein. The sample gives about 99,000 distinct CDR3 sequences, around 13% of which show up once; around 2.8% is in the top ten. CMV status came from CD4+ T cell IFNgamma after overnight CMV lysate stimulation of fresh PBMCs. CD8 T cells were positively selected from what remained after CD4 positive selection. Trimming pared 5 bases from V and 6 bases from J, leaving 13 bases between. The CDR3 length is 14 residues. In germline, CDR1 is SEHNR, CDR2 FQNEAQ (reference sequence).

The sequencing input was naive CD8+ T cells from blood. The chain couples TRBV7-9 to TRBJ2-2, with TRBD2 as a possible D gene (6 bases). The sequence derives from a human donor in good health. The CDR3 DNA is TGTGCCAGCAGCCCTAGCGTCGGGTCCGGGGAGCTGTTTTTT. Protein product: CASSPSVGSGELFF.